The 9 T cell receptor beta chains reported below all come from one sample, sequenced in a study of blood T cell repertoires in COVID-19. Method: immunoSEQ multiplex PCR; TCRdb's copy keeps in-frame clones and lacks some. The table includes fewer than 250,000 clones, about 93% detected once. What was sequenced was peripheral blood. The receptors here all came from a man in his 60s with COVID-19, enrolled during active disease.

This clone was detected only once. This chain joins TRBV5-1 and TRBJ2-7, with 12 nucleotides matching TRBD1. With 0 bases clipped from V and 5 bases from J, the junction kept 3 bases outside the gene matches. The CDR3 is 15 amino acids. Germline lookup yields CDR1 SGHRS and CDR2 YFSETQ. DNA of the CDR3: TGCGCCAGCAGCTTGGAGGGACAGGGGGCCCACGAGCAGTACTTC. Its protein is CASSLEGQGAHEQYF.

The chain links TRBV5-1 to TRBJ2-7; the D is unclear. CDR1 SGHRS and CDR2 YFSETQ come from the germline V gene. V lost 0 bases, J lost 4 bases, and 8 bases lay in between. This CDR3 has 13 residues. The CDR3 reads CASSLDSKYEQYF. In nucleotides, the CDR3 is TGCGCCAGCAGCTTGGACAGCAAATACGAGCAGTACTTC. The whole variable domain, remainder taken from reference TRBV5-1 and TRBJ2-7, is KAGVTQTPRYLIKTRGQQVTLSCSPISGHRSVSWYQQTPGQGLQFLFEYFSETQRNKGNFPGRFSGRQFSNSRSEMNVSTLELGDSALYLCASSLDSKYEQYFGPGTRLTVT.

This clone is a singleton in its sample. The chain uses TRBV7-3 and TRBJ1-1; maybe TRBD1 (6 bases). Germline V gene lookup returns CDR1 SGHTA and CDR2 FQGTGA. The CDR3 sequence is 16 residues long. V lost 5 bases, J lost 4 bases, and 20 bases lay in between. CDR3 sequence (DNA): TGTGCCAGCAGCCCGGGGGGCGGGCAGGGGATCACTGAAGCTTTCTTT. This gives the protein CASSPGGGQGITEAFF.

This chain joins TRBV6-5 and TRBJ1-5, with 10 bases that match TRBD1. Trimming at V came to 7 bases and at J to 7 bases, leaving 10 bases not matched to a gene. From germline, CDR1 is MNHEY and CDR2 SVGAGI. The CDR3 loop spans 15 amino acids. CDR3 sequence (DNA): TGTGCCAGCACCAGTGGCGGGACAGGGGTCCAGCCCCAGCATTTT. This translates into CASTSGGTGVQPQHF.

The rearrangement links TRBV3-1 (or the pseudogene TRBV3-2) to TRBJ1-2, with TRBD1 matching 7 bases. V gave up 4 bases and J gave up 5 bases; unmatched junction bases: 4. This CDR3 has 13 residues. Per germline, CDR1 LGHDT and CDR2 YNNKEL (reference sequence). The CDR3 here is CASSRGQTYGYTF. For the CDR3, the DNA is TGTGCCAGCAGCCGGGGACAGACGTATGGCTACACCTTC.

V is TRBV27 and J is TRBJ2-7, with D possibly being TRBD1 (7 bases). CDR3 length: 16 amino acids. V shed 3 bases and J shed 3 bases, with 18 bases lying between them. Germline V gene sequence: CDR1 MNHEY, CDR2 SMNVEV (reference sequence). In DNA, the CDR3 is TGTGCCAGCAGTTTGGAGGGGGCAGATACCGGCTACGAGCAGTACTTC. It encodes CASSLEGADTGYEQYF.

The chain carries TRBV19 and TRBJ1-1; the D gene is possibly TRBD1 (6 bases). Germline values: CDR1 LNHDA, CDR2 SQIVND (reference sequence). The CDR3 has 15 amino acids. V gave up 3 bases and J gave up 5 bases, with 16 bases separating them. CDR3 in DNA: TGTGCCAGTAGTATTCCTGCAGGGGCGCGGACTGAAGCTTTCTTT. Its translation is CASSIPAGARTEAFF.

The rearrangement joins TRBV25-1 to TRBJ2-3; 10 bases match TRBD2. The CDR3 sequence is 13 residues long. V shed 8 bases and J 4 bases; nucleotides not matched to a gene: 3. The germline V gene has CDR1 MGHDK and CDR2 SYGVNS. CDR3 residues: CASGSGGPDTQYF. For the CDR3, the DNA is TGTGCCAGCGGTAGCGGGGGGCCAGATACGCAGTATTTT.

The chain recombines TRBV3-1 (or the pseudogene TRBV3-2) with TRBJ1-6, with 9 bases that match TRBD1. CDR1 and CDR2 (germline): LGHDT, YNNKEL (reference sequence). The CDR3 spans 16 residues. V gave up 5 bases and J gave up 4 bases; unmatched junction bases: 6. CDR3 amino acids: CASSSGTGIYNSPLHF. CDR3 in DNA: TGTGCCAGCAGCTCCGGGACAGGGATTTATAATTCACCCCTCCACTTT.